The next 29 T cell receptor beta chains were all read from a single sample in a study of blood T cell repertoires in COVID-19. Repertoires were generated with immunoSEQ multiplex PCR, while TCRdb's copy carries only in-frame clones and drops some. The table includes 150,000 to 200,000 clones, approximately 81% detected once. Sequences were obtained from peripheral blood. The source of these receptors is a woman in her 70s with COVID-19, enrolled during active disease.

This clone came up once. In DNA, the CDR3 is TGTGCCAGCAGCGTAGAGGGAGGGGCCGGGGCTGAAGCTTTCTTT. Protein: CASSVEGGAGAEAFF. This chain connects TRBV9 to TRBJ1-1; possibly TRBD1 for D (5 bases). Germline assignment: CDR1 SGDLS and CDR2 YYNGEE. The CDR3 has 15 amino acids. V lost 0 bases, J lost 6 bases, and 15 bases lay in between.

The rearrangement joins TRBV2 to TRBJ1-3, with D unclear. There are 14 residues in the CDR3. The germline V and J ends were trimmed by 2 bases and 9 bases, with 14 bases remaining between them. Looked up from germline, CDR1 is SNHLY and CDR2 is FYNNEI. The CDR3 protein is CASSESVQSATIYF. The CDR3 DNA follows: TGTGCCAGCAGTGAATCCGTACAGTCGGCCACCATATATTTT.

The DNA for the CDR3 is TGCAGTGCTAGAGCGTTCGAGACCCAGTACTTC. Residues: CSARAFETQYF. The chain has TRBV20-1 and TRBJ2-5; no firm D call. CDR1 DFQATT and CDR2 SNEGSKA come from the germline V gene (reference sequence). V was trimmed by 1 base and J by 5 bases, leaving 5 bases between them. CDR3 length equals 11 residues.

This clone has just a few counts. This chain uses TRBV9 with TRBJ2-1, with TRBD2 matching 7 bases. Unmatched junction bases numbered 11, after V lost 4 bases and J lost 7 bases. Germline V gives CDR1 SGDLS, CDR2 YYNGEE. The CDR3 runs 15 residues. The CDR3 sequence: CASSSSGRGRNEQFF. CDR3 bases: TGTGCCAGCAGCTCCAGTGGGAGGGGTAGGAATGAGCAGTTCTTC.

The V call is TRBV5-1, the J call TRBJ2-3, with a possible D match to TRBD1 (6 bases). V was trimmed by 3 bases and J by 2 bases, leaving 10 bases between them. Germline assignment: CDR1 SGHRS and CDR2 YFSETQ. The CDR3 extends over 14 amino acids. In DNA, the CDR3 is TGCGCCAGCAGCTGGGGACACTACACAGATACGCAGTATTTT. Its translation: CASSWGHYTDTQYF.

J is TRBJ2-1 and V is TRBV4-1; 9 bases line up with TRBD2. The CDR3 loop spans 16 amino acids. V shed 4 bases, J shed 5 bases, and the junction held 9 bases outside the gene matches. In germline, CDR1 is MGHRA, CDR2 YSYEKL. The DNA for the CDR3 is TGCGCCAGCAGCCGTATAGCGGGGGATCTTAACAATGAGCAGTTCTTC. Encoded protein: CASSRIAGDLNNEQFF.

J is TRBJ2-5 and V is TRBV5-6, with 8 bases that match TRBD1. The junction had 6 bases not matched to a gene; V was cut back by 0 bases and J by 5 bases. Germline CDR1 and CDR2: SGHDT and YYEEEE. The CDR3 covers 15 residues. Written as DNA, the CDR3 is TGTGCCAGCAGCTTGGGCAGGGGGCGCGGGGAGACCCAGTACTTC. This encodes CASSLGRGRGETQYF. Full variable domain (rest looked up from reference TRBV5-6 and TRBJ2-5): DAGVTQSPTHLIKTRGQQVTLRCSPKSGHDTVSWYQQALGQGPQFIFQYYEEEERQRGNFPDRFSGHQFPNYSSELNVNALLLGDSALYLCASSLGRGRGETQYFGPGTRLLVL.

The genes are TRBV5-4 and TRBJ2-7; 12 bases agree with TRBD2. The CDR3 has 15 amino acids. With 7 bases clipped from V and 4 bases from J, the junction kept 9 bases outside the gene matches. Germline V gene data show CDR1 as SGHNT and CDR2 as YYREEE (reference sequence). In DNA, the CDR3 is TGTGCCAGCGGAGATGTAACTAGCGGGAGGTACGAGCAGTACTTC. Translated, it gives CASGDVTSGRYEQYF.

This clone was found once. The rearrangement links TRBV10-3 to TRBJ2-7, with 11 bases lining up with TRBD1. Germline assignment: CDR1 ENHRY and CDR2 SYGVKD. This CDR3 spans 13 amino acids. Trimming cost V 5 bases and J 6 bases; bases outside gene matches: 3. This CDR3 is CAISRTGGSEQYV. CDR3 coding DNA: TGTGCCATCAGTAGGACAGGGGGCTCCGAGCAGTACGTC.

This chain connects TRBV28 to TRBJ1-2, with unresolved D. V was cut by 6 bases and J by 4 bases, with 12 bases left in between. This CDR3 contains 13 residues. Germline lookup yields CDR1 MDHEN and CDR2 SYDVKM. DNA for the CDR3: TGTGCCAGCAGGCGGGAGGGCGCCTATGGCTACACCTTC. Translated: CASRREGAYGYTF.

V gene TRBV6-5 combines with J gene TRBJ1-2, with 7 bases matching TRBD1. V trimming: 5 bases; J trimming: 4 bases; junction bases outside the gene matches: 1. This CDR3 contains 12 residues. Germline CDR1 MNHEY, CDR2 SVGAGI. The CDR3 region has the DNA TGTGCCAGCAGTACAGGGGCCTATGGCTACACCTTC. This sequence encodes CASSTGAYGYTF.

This clone was picked up a small number of times. V and J are TRBV18 and TRBJ1-1; 10 positions match TRBD1. The CDR3 runs to 17 residues. Per germline, CDR1 KGHSH and CDR2 LQKENI. V lost 3 bases to trimming and J lost 4 bases; unmatched junction nucleotides: 11. The DNA of the CDR3 is TGTGCCAGCTCACCCCGAGGGACAGGGGTAATGCGCACTGAAGCTTTCTTT. It is translated as CASSPRGTGVMRTEAFF.

This chain links TRBV5-1 with TRBJ1-2; 7 nucleotides line up with TRBD1. Germline CDR1 SGHRS, CDR2 YFSETQ. The CDR3 covers 14 residues. After removal of 0 bases from V and 8 bases from J, the junction contained 7 bases not matched to a gene. In DNA form, the CDR3 reads TGCGCCAGCAGCTTGGGACAGGGCAGAGGGGGCTACACCTTC. Its translation is CASSLGQGRGGYTF.

The chain is built from TRBV19 and TRBJ1-6; TRBD1 matches 7 bases. Trimming took 3 bases from V and 9 from J; bases not matched to a gene: 5. This CDR3 spans 14 amino acids. Looked up from germline, CDR1 is LNHDA and CDR2 is SQIVND (reference sequence). This CDR3 reads CASSMDRRGSPLHF. The CDR3 nucleotides are TGTGCCAGTAGTATGGACAGGAGAGGTTCACCCCTCCACTTT.

The genes are TRBV5-6 and TRBJ2-7; D is unclear. The germline V and J ends were trimmed by 6 bases and 3 bases, with 13 bases remaining between them. CDR1 SGHDT and CDR2 YYEEEE come from the germline V gene. CDR3 length: 13 residues. CDR3 sequence reads: CASTLAPGYEQYV. The CDR3 DNA is TGTGCCAGCACGCTTGCCCCAGGCTACGAGCAGTACGTC.

The V call is TRBV6-5, the J call TRBJ1-2; D is ambiguous. The CDR3 totals 12 residues. In germline, CDR1 is MNHEY, CDR2 SVGAGI. The V gene lost 8 bases and the J gene lost 3 bases, with 10 bases spanning the gap. Here the CDR3 DNA reads TGTGCCAGCCAAGTCCGCGACTATGGCTACACCTTC. Protein: CASQVRDYGYTF.

The rearrangement uses TRBV29-1 and TRBJ2-5; D perhaps matches TRBD1 (6 bases). Germline-derived CDR1 and CDR2 are SQVTM and ANQGSEA. The ends were cut back, 4 bases at V and 4 bases at J, with 10 bases in the middle. The CDR3 runs 12 residues. The CDR3 bases are TGCAGCGTTGGGGGGCAGGTAGAGACCCAGTACTTC. This translates into CSVGGQVETQYF.

The gene calls are TRBV7-2 and TRBJ2-4; 9 bases fit TRBD1. The length of the CDR3 is 15 residues. Germline trimming cut 4 bases from V and 7 bases from J; bases unmatched to any gene: 8. Per germline, CDR1 SGHTA and CDR2 FQGNSA. The CDR3 DNA reads TGTGCCAGCAGCTCCCCGGGACAGGGAGGGAACATTCAGTACTTC. Its translation is CASSSPGQGGNIQYF. Full variable domain (outside the CDR3, taken from reference TRBV7-2 and TRBJ2-4): GAGVSQSPSNKVTEKGKDVELRCDPISGHTALYWYRQSLGQGLEFLIYFQGNSAPDKSGLPSDRFSAERTGGSVSTLTIQRTQQEDSAVYLCASSSPGQGGNIQYFGAGTRLSVL.

The chain has TRBV11-2 and TRBJ2-3; 10 bases align to TRBD2. The V segment lost 0 bases and the J segment 6 bases; nucleotides outside the gene matches: 9. Per the germline V gene, CDR1 is SGHAT and CDR2 is FQNNGV. The CDR3 runs 17 residues. The CDR3, as DNA: TGTGCCAGCAGCTTAGATTCGCTAGCGGGGGTCCGGGATACGCAGTATTTT. Its translation: CASSLDSLAGVRDTQYF.

CDR3 loop: CAWTSGIYNEQFF. The DNA of the CDR3 is TGTGCCTGGACTAGCGGAATCTACAATGAGCAGTTCTTC. V usage is TRBV30 and J usage is TRBJ2-1; 7 bases match TRBD2. This CDR3 has 13 residues. Germline V gives CDR1 GTSNPN, CDR2 SVGIG (reference sequence). The V and J ends lost 4 bases and 3 bases, in that order; junction bases with no gene match: 3.

This chain's CDR3 is CASSELWGANVLTF. CDR3 DNA: TGTGCCAGCAGTGAACTATGGGGGGCCAACGTCCTGACTTTC. The chain recombines TRBV6-4 with TRBJ2-6; the D is unclear. Trimming removed 3 bases at V and 4 bases at J, with 7 bases between. From germline, CDR1 is MRHNA and CDR2 SNTAGT. This CDR3 is 14 amino acids long.

This chain uses TRBV28 with TRBJ1-5; 10 bases are a match to TRBD1. V shed 6 bases and J 7 bases; nucleotides not matched to a gene: 9. This CDR3 has 15 amino acids. Germline CDR1 reads MDHEN; CDR2 reads SYDVKM. The CDR3 sequence: CASSTTGGARQPQHF. The CDR3, as DNA: TGTGCCAGCAGCACGACAGGGGGCGCAAGGCAGCCCCAGCATTTT.

This clone was found a few times. The V and J genes are TRBV15 and TRBJ2-7, with D tentatively TRBD1 (6 bases). CDR3 length: 14 residues. Trimming left V 0 bases short and J 3 bases short, with 9 bases between. Germline V gives CDR1 LNHNV, CDR2 YYDKDF (reference sequence). CDR3 coding DNA: TGTGCCACCAGCAGAGAGGGGGCCAACTACGAGCAGTACTTC. Translation: CATSREGANYEQYF.

The count of this clone is one. The chain joins TRBV3-1 (or the pseudogene TRBV3-2) to TRBJ1-1; 7 bases fit TRBD1. V lost 4 bases and J lost 11; bases outside the gene matches: 7. The CDR3 is 12 amino acids. The germline CDR1 and CDR2 sequences are LGHDT and YNNKEL (reference sequence). In DNA, the CDR3 is TGTGCCAGCAGCCCAGGGGGGAGTCACGCTTTCTTT. Its translation: CASSPGGSHAFF.

The V gene is TRBV27, the J gene TRBJ2-2; a weak D match, TRBD1 (6 bases). Deletions cut 5 bases from V and 0 bases from J, with 10 bases between. This CDR3 has 15 residues. Germline-derived CDR1 and CDR2 are MNHEY and SMNVEV (reference sequence). The CDR3 DNA reads TGTGCCAGCAGTCCCCACAGGGCGAACACCGGGGAGCTGTTTTTT. Translating gives CASSPHRANTGELFF.

The chain carries TRBV3-1 (or the pseudogene TRBV3-2) and TRBJ2-7; possible D gene TRBD1, 5 bases. This CDR3 is built from 12 residues. V was cut by 9 bases and J by 3 bases, with 12 bases left in between. CDR1 LGHDT and CDR2 YNNKEL come from the germline V gene (reference sequence). The CDR3 DNA reads TGTGCCAGTACAGGTGGTGGCTACGAGCAGTACTTC. It yields the protein CASTGGGYEQYF.

V and J are TRBV7-2 and TRBJ2-7, with 10 positions matching TRBD2. The J segment lost 5 bases and the V segment lost 1 base, leaving 5 bases of the junction unmatched. This CDR3 is built from 15 residues. CDR1 and CDR2 from the germline V gene are SGHTA and FQGNSA. Here the CDR3 DNA reads TGTGCCAGCAGCTTAGGTAGCGGGAGGTCCAACGAGCAGTACTTC. Amino acid sequence: CASSLGSGRSNEQYF.

The rearrangement uses TRBV11-2 and TRBJ2-2; D unresolved. The CDR3 is 13 amino acids. Deletions cut 3 bases from V and 3 bases from J, with 5 bases between. Germline lookup yields CDR1 SGHAT and CDR2 FQNNGV. The CDR3 region has the DNA TGTGCCAGCAGCTTCCTAGACACCGGGGAGCTGTTTTTT. Its translation is CASSFLDTGELFF.

This clone was recorded a few times. This chain uses TRBV7-9 with TRBJ1-1; D is unresolved. The germline V gene has CDR1 SEHNR and CDR2 FQNEAQ (reference sequence). V was trimmed by 2 bases and J by 4 bases, leaving 11 bases between them. This CDR3 has 14 residues. In nucleotides, the CDR3 is TGTGCCAGCAGCTTATCGACAAGAAGCACTGAAGCTTTCTTT. Encoded protein: CASSLSTRSTEAFF.